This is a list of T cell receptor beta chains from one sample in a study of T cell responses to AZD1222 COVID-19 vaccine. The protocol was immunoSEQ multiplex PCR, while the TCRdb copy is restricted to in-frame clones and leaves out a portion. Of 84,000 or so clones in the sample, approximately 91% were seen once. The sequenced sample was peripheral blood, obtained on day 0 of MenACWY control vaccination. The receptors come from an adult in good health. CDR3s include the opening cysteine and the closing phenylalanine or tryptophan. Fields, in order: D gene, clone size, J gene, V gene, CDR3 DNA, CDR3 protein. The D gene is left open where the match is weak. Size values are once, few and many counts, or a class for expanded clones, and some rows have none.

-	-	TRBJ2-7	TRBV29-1	TGCAGCGTTGAAACGGCAGGGGCCCGCGAGCAGTACTTC	CSVETAGAREQYF
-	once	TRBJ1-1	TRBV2	TGTGCCAGCACCCCACGTTGGGGAGGAACTGAAGCTTTCTTT	CASTPRWGGTEAFF
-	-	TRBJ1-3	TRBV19	TGTGCCAGTACAAGCTCTGGAAACACCATATATTTT	CASTSSGNTIYF
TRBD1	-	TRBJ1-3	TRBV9	TGTGCCAGCAGCGTACAACAGGGGGCTCAAGGAAACACCATATATTTT	CASSVQQGAQGNTIYF
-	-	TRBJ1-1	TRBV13	TGTGCCAGCAGCCAAGACAGAGTGGGGAACACTGAAGCTTTCTTT	CASSQDRVGNTEAFF
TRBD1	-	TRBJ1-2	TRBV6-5	TGTGCCAGCAGGGGGGAGGGGGCTCCCAACTATGGCTACACCTTC	CASRGEGAPNYGYTF
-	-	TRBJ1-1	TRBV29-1	TGCACCATGCAGGAGCCGAACACTGAAGCTTTCTTT	CTMQEPNTEAFF
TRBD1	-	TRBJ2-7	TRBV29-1	TGCAGCGTTGATGTGACAGGGACACAGCACGAGCAGTACTTC	CSVDVTGTQHEQYF
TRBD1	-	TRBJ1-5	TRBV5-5	TGTGCCAGCAGCATTCAGGGGGCGGGTCAGCCCCAGCATTTT	CASSIQGAGQPQHF
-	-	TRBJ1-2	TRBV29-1	TGCAGCGTCGCTACAGGCAGCCTAAGATATGGCTACACCTTC	CSVATGSLRYGYTF
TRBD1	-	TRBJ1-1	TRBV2	TGTGCCAGAAGAGACAGGGAGAACACTGAAGCTTTCTTT	CARRDRENTEAFF
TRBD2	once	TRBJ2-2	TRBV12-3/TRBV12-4	TGTGCCTCGGGGGGGGCCGGGGAGCTGTTTTTT	CASGGAGELFF
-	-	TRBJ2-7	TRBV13	TGTGCCACCAGGGTAGGACGGGGCGAGCAGTACTTC	CATRVGRGEQYF
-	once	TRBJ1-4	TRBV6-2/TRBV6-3	TGTGCCAGCAGCAGACAGGTTATGAGGGAAAAACTGTTTTTT	CASSRQVMREKLFF
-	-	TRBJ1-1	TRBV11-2	TGTGCCAGCAGTCTACAGGGAGGCGCTGAAGCTTTCTTT	CASSLQGGAEAFF
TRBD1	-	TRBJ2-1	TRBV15	TGTGCCACCAGCAGAGCGGGACAGGGGTACTACAATGAGCAGTTCTTC	CATSRAGQGYYNEQFF
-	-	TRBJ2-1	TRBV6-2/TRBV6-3	TGTGCCAGCAGTTATTTTTATACAGGGACCAATGAGCAGTTCTTC	CASSYFYTGTNEQFF
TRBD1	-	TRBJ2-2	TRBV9	TGTGCCAGCAGCGCCCAGACAGGGGGCACCGGGGAGCTGTTTTTT	CASSAQTGGTGELFF
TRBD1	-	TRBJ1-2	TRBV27	TGTGCCAGCAAAGGACAGGTCTATGGCTACACCTTC	CASKGQVYGYTF
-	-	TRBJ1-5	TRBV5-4	TGTGCCAGCAGCTTAGGCAATCAGCCCCAGCATTTT	CASSLGNQPQHF
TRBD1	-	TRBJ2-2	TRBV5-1	TGCGCCAGCAGGGGGACCGGGACAGGGAACACCGGGGAGCTGTTTTTT	CASRGTGTGNTGELFF
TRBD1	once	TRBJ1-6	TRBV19	TGTGCCAGTATGGACTTGGGCCAGGGGGTAAATTCACCCCTCCACTTT	CASMDLGQGVNSPLHF
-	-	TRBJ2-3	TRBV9	TGTGCCAGCAGCGTACAAGCCAATCGGGATACGCAGTATTTT	CASSVQANRDTQYF
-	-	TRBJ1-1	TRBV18	TGTGCCAGCTCACCCGCGACAGGAGCCAACACTGAAGCTTTCTTT	CASSPATGANTEAFF
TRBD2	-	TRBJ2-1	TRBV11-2	TGTGCCAGCAGCCCCGGGGGAGCGGGGGGCCGGGACTACAATGAGCAGTTCTTC	CASSPGGAGGRDYNEQFF
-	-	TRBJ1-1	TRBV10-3	TGTGCCATCAGTGAGCCGGAAGCTTGGGGCACTGAAGCTTTCTTT	CAISEPEAWGTEAFF
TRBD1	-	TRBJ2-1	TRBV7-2	TGTGCCAGCAGCGTGGGACAGGGGAAGGTCAATGAGCAGTTCTTC	CASSVGQGKVNEQFF
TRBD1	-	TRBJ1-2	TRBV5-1	TGCGCCAGCAGCCCAGGACAGGGAAATGTTGGCTACACCTTC	CASSPGQGNVGYTF
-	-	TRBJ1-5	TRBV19	TGTGCCAGTAGAAACCCGGACTTGGGAAAGCCCCAGCATTTT	CASRNPDLGKPQHF
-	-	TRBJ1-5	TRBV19	TGTGCCAGTAGTAGCAGGGACAGCAATCAGCCCCAGCATTTT	CASSSRDSNQPQHF
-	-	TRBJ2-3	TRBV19	TGTGCCAGTAGGGGTAGGGGTACGCAGTATTTT	CASRGRGTQYF
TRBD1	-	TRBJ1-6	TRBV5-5	TGTGCCAGCAGCGTCGCCGGGACAGAAAATAATTCACCCCTCCACTTT	CASSVAGTENNSPLHF